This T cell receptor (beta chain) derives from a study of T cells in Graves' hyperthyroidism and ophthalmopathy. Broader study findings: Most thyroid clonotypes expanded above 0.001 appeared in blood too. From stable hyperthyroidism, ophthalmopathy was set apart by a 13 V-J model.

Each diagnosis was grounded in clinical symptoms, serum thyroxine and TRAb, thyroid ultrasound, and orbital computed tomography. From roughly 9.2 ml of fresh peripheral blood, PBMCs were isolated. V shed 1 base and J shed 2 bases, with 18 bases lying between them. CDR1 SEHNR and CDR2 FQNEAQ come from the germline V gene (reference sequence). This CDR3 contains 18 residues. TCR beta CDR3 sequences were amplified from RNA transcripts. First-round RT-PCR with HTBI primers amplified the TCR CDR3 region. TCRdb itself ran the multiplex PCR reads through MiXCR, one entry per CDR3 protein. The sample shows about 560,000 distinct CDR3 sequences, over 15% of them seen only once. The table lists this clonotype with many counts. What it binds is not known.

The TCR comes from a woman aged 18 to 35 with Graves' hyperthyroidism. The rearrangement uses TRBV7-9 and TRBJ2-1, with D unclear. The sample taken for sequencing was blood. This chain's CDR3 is CASSLGTTNVGAYNEQFF. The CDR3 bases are TGTGCCAGCAGCTTAGGGACCACTAACGTGGGCGCCTACAATGAGCAGTTCTTC.